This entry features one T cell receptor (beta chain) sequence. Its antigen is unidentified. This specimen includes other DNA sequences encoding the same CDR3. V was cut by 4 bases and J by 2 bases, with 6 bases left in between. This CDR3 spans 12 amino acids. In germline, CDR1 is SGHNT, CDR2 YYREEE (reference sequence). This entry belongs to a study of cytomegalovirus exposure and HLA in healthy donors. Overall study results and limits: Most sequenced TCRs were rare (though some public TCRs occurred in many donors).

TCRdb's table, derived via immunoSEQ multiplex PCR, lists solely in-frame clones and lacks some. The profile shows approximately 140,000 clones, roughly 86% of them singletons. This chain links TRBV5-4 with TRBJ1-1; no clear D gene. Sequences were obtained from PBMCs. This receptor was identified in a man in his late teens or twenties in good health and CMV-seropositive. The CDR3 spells CASSLRNTEAFF. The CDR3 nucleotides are TGTGCCAGCAGCCTTCGTAACACTGAAGCTTTCTTT.